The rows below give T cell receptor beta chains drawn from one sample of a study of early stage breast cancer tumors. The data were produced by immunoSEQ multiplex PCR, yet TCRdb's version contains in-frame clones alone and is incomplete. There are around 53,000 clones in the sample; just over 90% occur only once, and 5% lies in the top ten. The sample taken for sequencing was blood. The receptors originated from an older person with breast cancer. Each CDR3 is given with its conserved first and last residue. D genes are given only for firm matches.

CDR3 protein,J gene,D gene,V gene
CASREGGGSYEQYF,TRBJ2-7,-,TRBV6-6
CSVASGPSSYNEQFF,TRBJ2-1,TRBD2,TRBV29-1
CASSSPQANTEAFF,TRBJ1-1,-,TRBV6-6
CASRAGGANVLTF,TRBJ2-6,-,TRBV6-4
CASSTQGVGSNQPQHF,TRBJ1-5,-,TRBV19
CASSLSSQGIGNEQFF,TRBJ2-1,-,TRBV27
CASSYSGGGSYEQYF,TRBJ2-7,TRBD2,TRBV6-5
CANSRDSGGYEQFF,TRBJ2-1,-,TRBV10-3
CASSLEQANSPLHF,TRBJ1-6,-,TRBV7-9
CASSRYTEQPQHF,TRBJ1-5,-,TRBV19
CASSSGQGEETQYF,TRBJ2-5,TRBD1,TRBV27
CASSEISGNNEQFF,TRBJ2-1,-,TRBV6-1
CASSKETGPRAQYF,TRBJ2-3,TRBD1,TRBV6-5
CSADPGQGGEKLFF,TRBJ1-4,TRBD1,TRBV29-1
CASSLTGTDSMEQYF,TRBJ2-7,TRBD1,TRBV7-8
CATSRDLGRLAGEAEQYF,TRBJ2-7,TRBD2,TRBV15
CAISDVSRGNTGELFF,TRBJ2-2,-,TRBV10-3
CASRELNGTASSYEQYF,TRBJ2-7,TRBD1,TRBV10-1
CASSTTKSQGNEQYF,TRBJ2-7,-,TRBV28
CASTLGGGPNEKLFF,TRBJ1-4,-,TRBV7-8
CASSFQREGNEQYF,TRBJ2-7,TRBD2,TRBV5-1
CASSAPAASSYNEQFF,TRBJ2-1,-,TRBV10-1
CASSPGLAGVEQYF,TRBJ2-7,TRBD2,TRBV10-1
CASSRNDRFPTNEKLFF,TRBJ1-4,-,TRBV7-8
CASSGHRDYGETQYF,TRBJ2-5,TRBD2,TRBV7-2
CASSRGGGAADTQYF,TRBJ2-3,TRBD2,TRBV7-2
CASSFRDSQMGGYTF,TRBJ1-2,TRBD1,TRBV27
CASSLTTSGSNEQYF,TRBJ2-7,TRBD2,TRBV28
CAWTDRGNSPLHF,TRBJ1-6,TRBD1,TRBV30
CASSSKAGMGKTQYF,TRBJ2-5,TRBD2,TRBV19
CASSSGGSNQPQHF,TRBJ1-5,-,TRBV5-1
CSVLAGTYRGEAFF,TRBJ1-1,-,TRBV29-1